The 11 T cell receptor beta chains below were found in one sample sequenced in a study of T cells in Graves' hyperthyroidism and ophthalmopathy. The investigators amplified TCR beta CDR3 regions from RNA transcripts. An initial round of RT-PCR targeting the TCR CDR3 relied on the HTBI primer set. TCRdb called the multiplex PCR reads again in MiXCR, with one record for every CDR3 protein. Of around 520,000 distinct CDR3 sequences detected, around a quarter appear once; the ten largest clones hold roughly 12%. Sequenced input: blood. Source of these receptors: a woman aged 25 to 39 with Graves' ophthalmopathy.

This rearrangement joins TRBV5-1 to TRBJ2-2; maybe TRBD2 (6 bases). The germline V gene has CDR1 SGHRS and CDR2 YFSETQ. V was pared by 2 bases and J by 7 bases, with 12 bases between. CDR3 length: 14 amino acids. The CDR3 nucleotides read TGCGCCAGCAGCTTCCCCCAAGCGGGCGGGGAGCTGTTTTTT. Translation gives CASSFPQAGGELFF.

The chain uses TRBV3-1 and TRBJ2-7; TRBD1 is a possible D gene (6 bases). There are 13 residues in the CDR3. The V and J ends lost 6 bases and 3 bases respectively, with 12 bases between them. CDR1 is LGHDT, CDR2 YNNKEL, per germline (reference sequence). In DNA form, the CDR3 reads TGTGCCAGCAGGTACCGGGACAACTACGAGCAGTACTTC. This sequence encodes CASRYRDNYEQYF.

This clonotype was recorded many times. The gene calls are TRBV4-1 and TRBJ1-3; 9 bases line up with TRBD1. Germline V gene lookup returns CDR1 MGHRA and CDR2 YSYEKL. V trimming: 4 bases; J trimming: 4 bases; junction bases outside the gene matches: 5. The CDR3 is 15 amino acids. DNA for the CDR3: TGCGCCAGCAGCCCTGGGACAGGGATAGGAAACACCATATATTTT. This translates into CASSPGTGIGNTIYF.

This clonotype was seen once. V usage is TRBV12-3 or TRBV12-4 and J usage is TRBJ2-7; TRBD2 aligns across 9 bases. The CDR3 extends over 13 amino acids. Trimming cost V 7 bases and J 4 bases; bases outside gene matches: 5. The CDR3 is CASKASGEYEQYF. The CDR3 nucleotides are TGTGCCAGCAAGGCTAGCGGGGAATACGAGCAGTACTTC.

V gene TRBV10-1 combines with J gene TRBJ2-7; TRBD1 matches at 11 bases. CDR1 WNHNN and CDR2 SYGVQD come from the germline V gene (reference sequence). This CDR3 has 15 amino acids. The V segment lost 3 bases and the J segment 6 bases; nucleotides outside the gene matches: 7. CDR3 coding DNA: TGCGCCAGCAGTGATGGCGGGACAGGGGGGCGCGAGCAGTACTTC. Its protein is CASSDGGTGGREQYF.

The V and J genes are TRBV20-1 and TRBJ2-5; maybe TRBD1 (5 bases). V lost 3 bases and J 5 bases, leaving 13 bases between the germline ends. This CDR3 has 13 residues. Germline CDR1 DFQATT, CDR2 SNEGSKA (reference sequence). The CDR3 loop is CSARRQGGETQYF. CDR3 nucleotides: TGCAGTGCTAGGAGGCAGGGTGGGGAGACCCAGTACTTC.

Many counts were recorded for this clonotype. V usage is TRBV6-5 and J usage is TRBJ1-6; 8 bases fit TRBD1. V was clipped by 2 bases and J by 7 bases; unmatched bases: 1. The germline V gene has CDR1 MNHEY and CDR2 SVGAGI. The CDR3 is 14 amino acids. The CDR3 region is CASSYGTGNSPLHF. The CDR3 DNA sequence: TGTGCCAGCAGTTACGGGACAGGAAATTCACCCCTCCACTTT.

This clonotype occurred many times. The chain employs TRBV4-1 and TRBJ1-5, with 8 bases that match TRBD1. The V gene's germline CDR1 is MGHRA and CDR2 YSYEKL. Germline trimming cut 5 bases from V and 5 bases from J; bases unmatched to any gene: 17. This CDR3 region has 18 residues. CDR3 sequence: CASSEGSLWTGRDQPQHF. CDR3 nucleotide sequence: TGCGCCAGCAGCGAAGGGTCCCTTTGGACAGGGCGGGATCAGCCCCAGCATTTT.

The V gene is TRBV6-5, the J gene TRBJ2-5; the match to TRBD2 covers 11 bases. V shed 0 bases, J shed 6 bases, and the junction held 6 bases outside the gene matches. CDR3 length: 16 residues. Looked up from germline, CDR1 is MNHEY and CDR2 is SVGAGI. Here the CDR3 DNA reads TGTGCCAGCAGTTACTCGACTAGCGGGGTTTTAAAGACCCAGTACTTC. Protein product: CASSYSTSGVLKTQYF.

The J gene is TRBJ1-2, the V gene TRBV25-1; D ambiguous. The CDR3 totals 15 residues. Germline lookup yields CDR1 MGHDK and CDR2 SYGVNS. V was cut by 3 bases and J by 0 bases, with 11 bases left in between. CDR3 nucleotides: TGTGCCAGCAGTGACCGGTCGGATCCTAACTATGGCTACACCTTC. Translation gives CASSDRSDPNYGYTF.

This clonotype appeared once. The V call is TRBV7-2, the J call TRBJ1-1, with 9 positions matching TRBD1. V was clipped by 1 base and J by 3 bases; unmatched bases: 3. Germline CDR1 reads SGHTA; CDR2 reads FQGNSA. The CDR3 contains 15 residues. CDR3 amino acids: CASSLGDREDTEAFF. In DNA form, the CDR3 reads TGTGCCAGCAGCTTAGGGGACAGGGAGGACACTGAAGCTTTCTTT.